This T cell receptor beta chain is from a study of T cell responses to AZD1222 COVID-19 vaccine. Repertoires were generated with immunoSEQ multiplex PCR, while TCRdb's copy carries only in-frame clones and drops some. The sample lists about 160,000 clones, approximately 94% occurring once. The germline V gene encodes CDR1 SGHVS and CDR2 FNYEAQ. V was shortened by 2 bases and J by 1 base, with 9 bases between the two germline ends. The CDR3 is 14 residues long. A few counts support this clone. J is TRBJ2-7 and V is TRBV7-6; D gene uncertain. The sequence derives from an adult who received the AZD1222 COVID-19 vaccine. The sample consisted of peripheral blood, taken 28 days after the second AZD1222 dose. The CDR3 DNA follows: TGTGCCAGCAGCTTAAACGGCCTGTCCTACGAGCAGTACTTC. It specifies CASSLNGLSYEQYF.